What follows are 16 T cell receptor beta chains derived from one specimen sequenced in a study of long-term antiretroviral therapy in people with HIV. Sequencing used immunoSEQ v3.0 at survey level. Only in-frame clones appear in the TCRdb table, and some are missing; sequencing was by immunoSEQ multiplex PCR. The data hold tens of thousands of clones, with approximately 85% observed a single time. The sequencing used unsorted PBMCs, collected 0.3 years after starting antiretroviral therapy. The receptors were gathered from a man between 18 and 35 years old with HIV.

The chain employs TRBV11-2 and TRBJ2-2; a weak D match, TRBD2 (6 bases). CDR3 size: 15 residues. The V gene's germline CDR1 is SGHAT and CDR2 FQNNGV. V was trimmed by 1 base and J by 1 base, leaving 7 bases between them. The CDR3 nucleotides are TGTGCCAGCAGCTTAGTCGGGGGGAACACCGGGGAGCTGTTTTTT. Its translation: CASSLVGGNTGELFF.

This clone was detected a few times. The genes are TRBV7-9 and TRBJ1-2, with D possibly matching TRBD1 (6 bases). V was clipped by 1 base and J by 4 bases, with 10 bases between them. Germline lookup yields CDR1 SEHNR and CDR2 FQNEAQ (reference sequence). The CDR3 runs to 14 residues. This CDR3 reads CASSLGVGGYGYTF. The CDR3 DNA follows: TGTGCCAGCAGCTTAGGTGTAGGGGGCTATGGCTACACCTTC.

CDR3 nucleotides: TGTGCCAGCAGTGAAGCGGCGGATTATAATTCACCCCTCCACTTT. This translates into CASSEAADYNSPLHF. The V call is TRBV6-1, the J call TRBJ1-6, with unresolved D. This CDR3 contains 15 residues. CDR1 and CDR2 (germline): MNHNS, SASEGT. Trimming pared 0 bases from V and 4 bases from J, leaving 7 bases between.

The CDR3 reads CASSNRGTYEQYF. DNA of the CDR3: TGTGCCAGCAGTAACAGGGGAACCTACGAGCAGTACTTC. The chain carries TRBV6-1 and TRBJ2-7; 7 nucleotides align to TRBD1. The V gene end was trimmed by 5 bases and the J gene end by 2 bases; junction bases not matched to a gene: 3. The CDR3 totals 13 residues. In germline, CDR1 is MNHNS, CDR2 SASEGT.

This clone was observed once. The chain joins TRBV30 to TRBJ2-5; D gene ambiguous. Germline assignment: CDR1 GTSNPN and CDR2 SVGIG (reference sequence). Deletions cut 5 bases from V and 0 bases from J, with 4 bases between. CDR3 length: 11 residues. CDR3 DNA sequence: TGTGCCTGGGACCACCAAGAGACCCAGTACTTC. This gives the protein CAWDHQETQYF.

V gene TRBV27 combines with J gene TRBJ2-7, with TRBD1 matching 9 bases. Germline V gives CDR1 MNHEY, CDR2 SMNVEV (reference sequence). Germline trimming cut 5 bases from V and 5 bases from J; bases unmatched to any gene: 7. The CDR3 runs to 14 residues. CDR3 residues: CASSDNRGRHEQYF. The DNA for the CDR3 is TGTGCCAGCAGTGATAACAGGGGGCGCCACGAGCAGTACTTC.

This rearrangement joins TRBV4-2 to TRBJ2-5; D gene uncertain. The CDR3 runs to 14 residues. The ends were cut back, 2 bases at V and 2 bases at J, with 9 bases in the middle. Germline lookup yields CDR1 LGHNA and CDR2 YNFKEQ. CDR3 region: CASSQHSLQETQYF. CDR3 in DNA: TGTGCCAGCAGCCAACATTCCCTACAAGAGACCCAGTACTTC.

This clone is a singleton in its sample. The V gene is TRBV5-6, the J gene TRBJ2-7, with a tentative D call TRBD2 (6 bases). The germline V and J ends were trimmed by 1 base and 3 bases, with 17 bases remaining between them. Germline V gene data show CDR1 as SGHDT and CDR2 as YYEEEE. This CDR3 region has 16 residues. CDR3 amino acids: CASSLRGSRIIYEQYF. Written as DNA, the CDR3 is TGTGCCAGCAGCTTGCGGGGGTCCCGAATTATCTACGAGCAGTACTTC.

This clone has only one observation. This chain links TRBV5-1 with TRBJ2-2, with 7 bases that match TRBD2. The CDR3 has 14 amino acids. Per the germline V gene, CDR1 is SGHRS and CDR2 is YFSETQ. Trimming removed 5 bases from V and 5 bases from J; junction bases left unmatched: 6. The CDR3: CASSLAEITGELFF. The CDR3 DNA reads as TGCGCCAGCAGTCTAGCGGAGATAACCGGGGAGCTGTTTTTT.

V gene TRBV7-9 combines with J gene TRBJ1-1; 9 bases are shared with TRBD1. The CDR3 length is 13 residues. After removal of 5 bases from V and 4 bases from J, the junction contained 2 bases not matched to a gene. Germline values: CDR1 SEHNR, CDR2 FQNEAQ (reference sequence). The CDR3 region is CASSRDRVTEAFF. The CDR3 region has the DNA TGTGCCAGCAGCCGGGACAGGGTCACTGAAGCTTTCTTT.

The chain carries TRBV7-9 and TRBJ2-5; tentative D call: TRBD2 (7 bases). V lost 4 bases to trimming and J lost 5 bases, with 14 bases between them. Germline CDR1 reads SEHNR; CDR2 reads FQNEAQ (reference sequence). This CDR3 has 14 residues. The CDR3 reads CASSSAGALETQYF. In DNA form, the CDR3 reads TGTGCCAGCAGCTCCGCGGGGGCCCTCGAGACCCAGTACTTC.

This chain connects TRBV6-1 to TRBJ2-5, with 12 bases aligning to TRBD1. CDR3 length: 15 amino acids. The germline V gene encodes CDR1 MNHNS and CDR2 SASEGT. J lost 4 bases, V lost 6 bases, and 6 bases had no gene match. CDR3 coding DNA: TGTGCCAGCAGGGGCCGGGACAGGGGGCCAGAGACCCAGTACTTC. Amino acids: CASRGRDRGPETQYF.

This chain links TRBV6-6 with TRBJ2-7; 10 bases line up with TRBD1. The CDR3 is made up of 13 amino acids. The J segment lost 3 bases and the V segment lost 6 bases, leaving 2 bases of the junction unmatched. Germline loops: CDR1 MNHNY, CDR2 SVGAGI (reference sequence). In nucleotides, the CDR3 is TGTGCCAGCAGGGGACAGGGGAACTACGAGCAGTACTTC. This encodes CASRGQGNYEQYF.

DNA for the CDR3: TGTGCCAGTATCACACAGGGGAACACTGAAGCTTTCTTT. Translated: CASITQGNTEAFF. V usage is TRBV19 and J usage is TRBJ1-1; possibly TRBD1 for D (6 bases). Trimming removed 7 bases from V and 1 base from J, with 10 bases in between. The CDR3 runs 13 residues. Germline values: CDR1 LNHDA, CDR2 SQIVND (reference sequence).

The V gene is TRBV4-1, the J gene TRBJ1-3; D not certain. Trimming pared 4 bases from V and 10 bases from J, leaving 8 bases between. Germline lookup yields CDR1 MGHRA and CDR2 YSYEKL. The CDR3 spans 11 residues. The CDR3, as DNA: TGCGCCAGCAGCCGGGATCTTACCATATATTTT. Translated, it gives CASSRDLTIYF.

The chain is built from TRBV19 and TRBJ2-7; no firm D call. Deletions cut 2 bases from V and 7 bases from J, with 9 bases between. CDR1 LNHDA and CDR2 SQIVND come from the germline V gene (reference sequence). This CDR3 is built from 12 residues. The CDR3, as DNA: TGTGCCAGTAGTATAACGGGTAGGGAGCAGTACTTC. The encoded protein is CASSITGREQYF.